Sequencing of this TCR beta chain was carried out in a study of brain metastases from non-small cell lung cancer. The sample holds one count of this clone. Only in-frame clones appear in the TCRdb table, and some are missing; sequencing was by immunoSEQ multiplex PCR. Among roughly 1,400 clones, about 87% were seen once, and the ten largest hold 4.9%. Germline V gene sequence: CDR1 SGHNT, CDR2 YYREEE (reference sequence). V lost 5 bases and J 6 bases, leaving 21 bases between the germline ends. There are 16 residues in the CDR3. This clonotype was obtained from a donor at least 40 years old with non-small cell lung cancer. Sequencing was done on a sample of tumor-adjacent normal tissue. The chain is built from TRBV5-4 and TRBJ2-1; TRBD1 might be the D (6 bases). The CDR3 nucleotides read TGTGCCAGCAGTAAGGACAGACCCCATACAGTCAATGAGCAGTTCTTC. Translating gives CASSKDRPHTVNEQFF. The full variable domain, with the rest looked up from reference TRBV5-4 and TRBJ2-1, is ETGVTQSPTHLIKTRGQQVTLRCSSQSGHNTVSWYQQALGQGPQFIFQYYREEENGRGNFPPRFSGLQFPNYSSELNVNALELDDSALYLCASSKDRPHTVNEQFFGPGTRLTVL.